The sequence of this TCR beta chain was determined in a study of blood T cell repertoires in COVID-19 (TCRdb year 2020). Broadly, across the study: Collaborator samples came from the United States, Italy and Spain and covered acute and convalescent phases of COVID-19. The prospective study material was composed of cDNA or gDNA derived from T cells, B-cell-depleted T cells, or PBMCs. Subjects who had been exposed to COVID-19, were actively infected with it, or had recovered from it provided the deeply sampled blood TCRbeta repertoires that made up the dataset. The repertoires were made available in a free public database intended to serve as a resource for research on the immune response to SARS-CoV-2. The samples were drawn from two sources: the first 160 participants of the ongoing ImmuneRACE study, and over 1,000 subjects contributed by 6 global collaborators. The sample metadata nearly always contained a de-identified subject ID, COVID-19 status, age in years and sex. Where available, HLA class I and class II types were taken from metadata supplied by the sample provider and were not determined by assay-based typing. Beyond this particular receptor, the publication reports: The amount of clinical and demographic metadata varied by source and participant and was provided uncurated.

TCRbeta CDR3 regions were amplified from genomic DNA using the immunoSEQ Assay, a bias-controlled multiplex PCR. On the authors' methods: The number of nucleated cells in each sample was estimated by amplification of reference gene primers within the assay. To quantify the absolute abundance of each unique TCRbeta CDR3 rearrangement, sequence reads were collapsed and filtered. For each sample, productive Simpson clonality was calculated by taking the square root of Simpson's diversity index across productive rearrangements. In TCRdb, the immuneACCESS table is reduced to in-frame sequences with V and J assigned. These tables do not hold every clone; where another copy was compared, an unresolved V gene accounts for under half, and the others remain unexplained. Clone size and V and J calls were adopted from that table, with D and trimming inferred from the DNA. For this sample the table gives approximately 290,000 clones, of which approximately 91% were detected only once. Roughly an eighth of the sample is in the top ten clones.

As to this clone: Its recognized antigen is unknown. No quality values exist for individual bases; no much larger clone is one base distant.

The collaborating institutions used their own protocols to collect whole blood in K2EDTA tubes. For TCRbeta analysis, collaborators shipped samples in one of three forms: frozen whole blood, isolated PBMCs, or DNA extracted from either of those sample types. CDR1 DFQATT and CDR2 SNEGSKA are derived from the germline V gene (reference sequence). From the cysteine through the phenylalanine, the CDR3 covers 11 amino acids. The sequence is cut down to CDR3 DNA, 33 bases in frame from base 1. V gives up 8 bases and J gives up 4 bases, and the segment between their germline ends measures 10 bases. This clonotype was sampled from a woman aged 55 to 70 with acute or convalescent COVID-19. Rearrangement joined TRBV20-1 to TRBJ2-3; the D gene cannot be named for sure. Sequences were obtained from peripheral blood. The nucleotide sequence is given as TGCAGTCGCGCTACTGCAGATACGCAGTATTTT. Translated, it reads CSRATADTQYF.